These T cell receptor beta chains were read from a single sample in a study of T cells in Graves' hyperthyroidism and ophthalmopathy. TCRdb passed the multiplex PCR reads through MiXCR, listing each CDR3 protein once. The sample consists of around 340,000 distinct CDR3 sequences, roughly a fifth of them appearing once. The material sequenced was blood. The receptors stem from a woman aged 45-59 years with Graves' hyperthyroidism. Each CDR3 is given with its conserved first and last residue. The D gene is left open where the match is weak. The size field is filled for only some rows; it gives once, few, many or a size class.

TRBV11-2,TRBJ2-1,NA,many,14,CASSLVGSYNEQFF,TGTGCCAGCAGCTTAGTCGGCTCCTACAATGAGCAGTTCTTC
TRBV12-3/TRBV12-4,TRBJ1-5,NA,many,15,CASSLGTEGSQPQHF,TGTGCCAGCAGTTTAGGAACGGAGGGTAGTCAGCCCCAGCATTTT
TRBV24-1,TRBJ2-2,NA,many,15,CATSDHDGYTGELFF,TGTGCCACCAGTGACCACGACGGGTACACCGGGGAGCTGTTTTTT
TRBV7-9,TRBJ2-5,TRBD1,many,14,CASSRDRGRETQYF,TGTGCCAGCAGCCGAGACAGGGGTAGGGAGACCCAGTACTTC
TRBV7-8,TRBJ1-2,NA,many,14,CASSLLGGDYGYTF,TGTGCCAGCAGCTTATTGGGGGGGGACTATGGCTACACCTTC
TRBV2,TRBJ2-5,NA,NA,14,CASSLAGTPLTQYF,TGTGCCAGCAGCTTAGCCGGGACGCCACTAACCCAGTACTTC
TRBV6-1,TRBJ2-5,TRBD2,NA,14,CASRKLAGAETQYF,TGTGCCAGCAGGAAACTAGCGGGAGCGGAGACCCAGTACTTC
TRBV27,TRBJ1-1,NA,many,14,CASSMGLENTEAFF,TGTGCCAGCAGCATGGGACTCGAGAACACTGAAGCTTTCTTT
TRBV20-1,TRBJ1-2,NA,few,13,CSARVEGNYGYTF,TGCAGTGCTAGAGTAGAGGGGAACTATGGCTACACCTTC
TRBV7-2,TRBJ2-5,NA,NA,16,CASSLGTGGGQETQYF,TGTGCCAGCAGCTTAGGAACAGGGGGGGGCCAAGAGACCCAGTACTTC
TRBV28,TRBJ1-5,NA,few,14,CASTGGVPHQPQHF,TGTGCCAGCACTGGGGGGGTCCCACATCAGCCCCAGCATTTT
TRBV28,TRBJ2-7,NA,many,14,CASSLTGSPYEQYF,TGTGCCAGCAGTTTAACCGGCAGCCCCTACGAGCAGTACTTC
TRBV6-2/TRBV6-3,TRBJ2-6,TRBD2,few,19,CASSYSRLAGFSGANVLTF,TGTGCCAGCAGTTACTCGAGATTAGCGGGTTTCTCTGGGGCCAACGTCCTGACTTTC
TRBV4-1,TRBJ1-5,NA,NA,13,CASSQVHNQPQHF,TGCGCCAGCAGCCAGGTTCATAATCAGCCCCAGCATTTT
TRBV10-3,TRBJ2-1,TRBD2,many,17,CAIRRLAGEASYNEQFF,TGTGCCATCAGGAGACTAGCGGGAGAAGCCTCCTACAATGAGCAGTTCTTC
TRBV28,TRBJ2-7,NA,NA,12,CATRVSSYEQYF,TGTGCCACTAGGGTAAGCTCCTACGAGCAGTACTTC
TRBV9,TRBJ1-2,TRBD1,NA,15,CASSPHPDRVNGYTF,TGTGCCAGCAGCCCGCACCCAGACAGGGTGAATGGCTACACCTTC
TRBV29-1,TRBJ1-5,NA,NA,13,CSVGLGRNQPQHF,TGCAGCGTAGGATTGGGTCGCAATCAGCCCCAGCATTTT
TRBV20-1,TRBJ1-4,TRBD1,NA,17,CSARVGQGSSANEKLFF,TGCAGTGCTAGAGTGGGACAGGGATCGTCGGCTAATGAAAAACTGTTTTTT
TRBV3-1,TRBJ2-7,NA,many,14,CASSQVVRGYEQYF,TGTGCCAGCAGCCAAGTCGTGAGGGGCTACGAGCAGTACTTC
TRBV28,TRBJ2-1,TRBD2,many,15,CASRPGTRAINEQFF,TGTGCCAGCAGACCCGGGACTAGGGCGATCAATGAGCAGTTCTTC
TRBV19,TRBJ1-5,NA,few,17,CASSSGLFGNSNQPQHF,TGTGCCAGTAGCTCGGGACTCTTTGGGAATAGCAATCAGCCCCAGCATTTT
TRBV28,TRBJ2-2,TRBD2,many,17,CASSSPSGTSFTGELFF,TGTGCCAGCAGTTCTCCTTCCGGGACTAGCTTTACCGGGGAGCTGTTTTTT
TRBV2,TRBJ2-5,NA,many,14,CASSGLRAQETQYF,TGTGCCAGCAGTGGGTTGCGGGCCCAAGAGACCCAGTACTTC
TRBV27,TRBJ1-2,TRBD1,many,12,CASSRTGIGYTF,TGTGCCAGCAGTCGGACAGGGATTGGCTACACCTTC
TRBV9,TRBJ2-1,TRBD2,many,16,CASSVLTSGTYNEQFF,TGTGCCAGCAGCGTCCTGACTAGCGGCACCTACAATGAGCAGTTCTTC
TRBV28,TRBJ2-1,NA,many,15,CASRTSPGAYNEQFF,TGTGCCAGCAGGACCTCTCCGGGCGCGTACAATGAGCAGTTCTTC
TRBV11-1,TRBJ1-1,NA,many,13,CASSLGQTTEAFF,TGTGCCAGCAGCTTAGGACAGACGACTGAAGCTTTCTTT
TRBV28,TRBJ1-1,TRBD1,many,17,CASSTPGQGILNTEAFF,TGTGCCAGCAGCACTCCGGGACAGGGCATATTGAACACTGAAGCTTTCTTT